The rows below give T cell receptor beta chains drawn from one sample of a study of lymphopenia after photon versus proton radiotherapy. Here immunoSEQ multiplex PCR was the method, and the copy in TCRdb shows in-frame clones only, minus some. The sample has around 26,000 clones, roughly four fifths seen once; the top ten hold approximately 22%. The source material was peripheral blood, sampled from a patient treated with proton-based radiotherapy. Source of these receptors: a woman aged 65 to 85 with pancreatic cancer. The CDR3 runs from the conserved cysteine through the conserved F or W. D genes are given only for firm matches. Clone size is not always given. Where it is, it says once, few, many or a class for expanded clones.

>.|.|TRBJ2-1|TRBV29-1
CSVEGGLAPSFSYNEQFF
TGCAGCGTTGAAGGAGGGCTGGCCCCCTCCTTCTCCTACAATGAGCAGTTCTTC
>.|once|TRBJ1-6|TRBV28
CASSSRYREIYNSPLHF
TGTGCCAGCAGTTCGAGATACAGGGAGATTTATAATTCACCCCTCCACTTT
>.|.|TRBJ2-2|TRBV27
CASSLGLSNTGELFF
TGTGCCAGCAGTTTAGGACTATCGAACACCGGGGAGCTGTTTTTT
>.|.|TRBJ2-7|TRBV7-6
CASSQQQGGEQYF
TGTGCCAGCAGTCAACAACAGGGTGGCGAGCAGTACTTC
>.|.|TRBJ2-5|TRBV7-3
CASSGKKPVETQYF
TGTGCCAGCAGCGGTAAGAAACCCGTTGAGACCCAGTACTTC
>.|.|TRBJ2-3|TRBV9
CASSGRDGGTDTQYF
TGTGCCAGCAGCGGGAGGGATGGTGGCACAGATACGCAGTATTTT
>.|.|TRBJ1-6|TRBV6-5
CASRQDNRNNSPLHF
TGTGCCAGCAGACAAGACAATCGAAATAATTCACCCCTCCACTTT
>TRBD2|.|TRBJ2-5|TRBV29-1
CSVEPGGETQYF
TGCAGCGTTGAACCGGGAGGAGAGACCCAGTACTTC
>.|.|TRBJ2-1|TRBV7-3
CASSQGREGEQFF
TGTGCCAGCAGCCAGGGGCGGGAAGGTGAGCAGTTCTTC
>TRBD1|.|TRBJ2-3|TRBV25-1
CASSSGQGWRSDTQYF
TGTGCCAGCAGTTCAGGACAGGGGTGGAGGTCAGATACGCAGTATTTT
>.|.|TRBJ2-3|TRBV4-3
CASSQEGAGFTDTQYF
TGCGCCAGCAGCCAAGAGGGGGCGGGGTTCACAGATACGCAGTATTTT
>.|.|TRBJ2-2|TRBV7-8
CASSSQELGRELFF
TGTGCCAGCAGCTCGCAGGAGCTAGGCAGGGAGCTGTTTTTT
>.|.|TRBJ2-2|TRBV6-5
CASRLTRGNTGELFF
TGTGCCAGCAGACTGACGCGGGGGAACACCGGGGAGCTGTTTTTT
>.|.|TRBJ2-3|TRBV19
CASSMIDTQYF
TGTGCCAGTAGTATGATAGATACGCAGTATTTT
>.|once|TRBJ2-4|TRBV9
CASSGTGTLNIQYF
TGTGCCAGCAGCGGTACCGGGACACTAAACATTCAGTACTTC
>TRBD2|.|TRBJ2-1|TRBV27
CASSLVGTGGPWEQFF
TGTGCCAGCAGCCTAGTAGGAACGGGAGGGCCTTGGGAGCAGTTCTTC
>.|.|TRBJ1-1|TRBV5-5
CASSYQGRNTEAFF
TGTGCCAGCAGTTACCAGGGGCGAAACACTGAAGCTTTCTTT
>.|.|TRBJ2-6|TRBV6-5
CASSQALSGANVLTF
TGTGCCAGCAGTCAGGCTCTCTCTGGGGCCAACGTCCTGACTTTC
>.|.|TRBJ1-4|TRBV28
CASSPQLRQATNEKLFF
TGTGCCAGCAGTCCCCAACTAAGACAGGCAACTAATGAAAAACTGTTTTTT
>.|.|TRBJ1-5|TRBV5-1
CASSLGGYSNQPQHF
TGCGCCAGCAGCTTGGGGGGCTATAGCAATCAGCCCCAGCATTTT
>.|.|TRBJ2-1|TRBV27
CASGPDGSYNEQFF
TGTGCCAGCGGGCCGGATGGCTCCTACAATGAGCAGTTCTTC
>.|once|TRBJ2-3|TRBV27
CASSPGRSTDTQYF
TGTGCCAGCAGTCCTGGACGGAGCACAGATACGCAGTATTTT
>.|.|TRBJ1-1|TRBV4-2
CASSGPGGVTEAFF
TGTGCCAGCAGCGGTCCGGGGGGTGTCACTGAAGCTTTCTTT